These T cell receptor beta chains were read from a single sample in a study of technical replicates of blood from a few donors. The table came from immunoSEQ multiplex PCR; TCRdb's copy has only in-frame clones and leaves some out. The sample yields 75,000 to 100,000 clones, about 95% seen once. Sequenced sample: T cells isolated from PBMCs. These receptors originate from a human donor in good health. CDR3s include the opening cysteine and the closing phenylalanine or tryptophan. The order of the fields is D gene, V gene, J gene, clone size, CDR3 DNA, CDR3 protein. D genes are given only for firm matches. The size entry is marked missing in some rows and otherwise reads once, few, many or a size class.

.,TRBV4-3,TRBJ2-7,.,TGCGCCAGCAGCCAAGATGGGGGGAAGGGTAGTGGTAACGAGCAGTACTTC,CASSQDGGKGSGNEQYF
.,TRBV7-9,TRBJ1-3,once,TGTGCCAGCACGGACAGCTTCGAGATTCGGGCTGGAAACACCATATATTTT,CASTDSFEIRAGNTIYF
.,TRBV9,TRBJ1-1,.,TGTGCCAGCAGCGTAGGAGGGAAGGGGGTCCGGGAAGCTTTCTTT,CASSVGGKGVREAFF
TRBD1,TRBV27,TRBJ1-2,once,TGTGCCAGCAGTTTTTCCAGGGGGCCAGTTGGATATGGCTACACCTTC,CASSFSRGPVGYGYTF
.,TRBV6-6,TRBJ2-1,.,TGTGCCAGCAGTTCAGGGGGGAAGTACAATGAGCAGTTCTTC,CASSSGGKYNEQFF
.,TRBV11-3,TRBJ1-2,.,TGTGCCAGCAGCTTAGTTGCAGGGAACTATGGCTACACCTTC,CASSLVAGNYGYTF
.,TRBV19,TRBJ2-2,.,TGTGCCAGTAGTAAACAGGGTATGATCGGGGAGCTGTTTTTT,CASSKQGMIGELFF
.,TRBV4-1,TRBJ2-5,.,TGCGCCAGCAGCCGGTTGACTAGGGACTTAGAGACCCAGTACTTC,CASSRLTRDLETQYF
.,TRBV7-2,TRBJ1-1,.,TGTGCCAGCAGCCTACGGGAGGGTGGCACTGAAGCTTTCTTT,CASSLREGGTEAFF
.,TRBV19,TRBJ2-3,.,TGTGCCAGTACCGGGGTATGGCCGGGACTGACCACAGATACGCAGTATTTT,CASTGVWPGLTTDTQYF